This T cell receptor (beta chain) is from a study of T-cell memory formation after mild COVID-19. Study details: Largely, TCR clusters stayed within a single donor. Study-level results: CD8+ contracting clones occupied EMRA, while CD4+ ones occupied mainly CM and EM. While clones contracting from day 15 to 85 were balanced between CD4 and CD8, later expanders leaned CD4+.

V shed 0 bases, J shed 14 bases, and the junction held 10 bases outside the gene matches. Germline CDR1 MGHRA, CDR2 YSYEKL. The CDR3 contains 14 residues. A note on this clonotype: The antigen remains unidentified.

Barcoded TCR alpha and TCR beta cDNA libraries with UMIs came from 5'RACE using constant-segment primers. TCRdb processed the 5' RACE reads anew with MiXCR; each CDR3 protein has one entry. This sample has 550,000 to 650,000 distinct CDR3 sequences; roughly 17% occur once, and the top ten carry about 8.1%. The TCR sequence derives from an adult woman who had mild COVID-19 (a few samples of this study predate the infection). Cell type and time point are not known. The chain carries TRBV4-1 and TRBJ2-1, with 7 positions matching TRBD2. Sequenced input: PBMCs or a T cell subset sorted from them (not recorded which). This CDR3 is CASSQESRGREEFF. The CDR3 nucleotides are TGCGCCAGCAGCCAAGAATCACGAGGGAGGGAAGAGTTCTTC.